These T cell receptor beta chains were read from a single sample in a study of blood T cell repertoires in COVID-19. Measured with immunoSEQ multiplex PCR; TCRdb has only the in-frame clones, and not every one. This table has about 200,000 clones, about 88% appearing once. The sample consisted of peripheral blood. The receptors stem from a woman aged 35 to 49 who had recovered from COVID-19. The CDR3 runs from the conserved cysteine through the conserved F or W. The order of the fields is CDR3 protein, CDR3 DNA, clone size, J gene, D gene, V gene. A D gene is named only where the DNA matches it firmly. Clone size, where shown, is once, few, many, or a class for clones that have expanded.

CDR3aa: CAWSVLREAQYF
CDR3nt: TGTGCCTGGAGTGTACTCAGGGAGGCGCAGTATTTT
abundance: .
j_gene: TRBJ2-3
d_gene: .
v_gene: TRBV30

CDR3aa: CAISEGARDNYGYTF
CDR3nt: TGTGCCATCAGTGAGGGGGCCAGGGATAACTATGGCTACACCTTC
abundance: .
j_gene: TRBJ1-2
d_gene: .
v_gene: TRBV10-3

CDR3aa: CASSFGGTLEPQHF
CDR3nt: TGTGCCAGCAGTTTCGGCGGGACCTTAGAGCCCCAGCATTTT
abundance: .
j_gene: TRBJ1-5
d_gene: .
v_gene: TRBV27

CDR3aa: CASSQVNAGGPDEQYF
CDR3nt: TGCGCCAGCAGCCAAGTTAATGCGGGAGGGCCCGACGAGCAGTACTTC
abundance: once
j_gene: TRBJ2-7
d_gene: TRBD2
v_gene: TRBV4-3

CDR3aa: CASSFIGLGGGGYTF
CDR3nt: TGTGCCAGCAGTTTCATCGGACTCGGGGGAGGAGGCTACACCTTC
abundance: .
j_gene: TRBJ1-2
d_gene: .
v_gene: TRBV27

CDR3aa: CASRKLAGGPNEQFF
CDR3nt: TGTGCCAGCCGCAAACTAGCGGGAGGGCCTAATGAGCAGTTCTTC
abundance: .
j_gene: TRBJ2-1
d_gene: TRBD2
v_gene: TRBV19

CDR3aa: CASSMGQLTGELFF
CDR3nt: TGCGCCAGCAGCATGGGACAGCTCACCGGGGAGCTGTTTTTT
abundance: .
j_gene: TRBJ2-2
d_gene: TRBD1
v_gene: TRBV5-1

CDR3aa: CASSLDGTSGRNEQFF
CDR3nt: TGCGCCAGCAGCTTGGATGGGACTAGCGGGAGAAATGAGCAGTTCTTC
abundance: .
j_gene: TRBJ2-1
d_gene: TRBD2
v_gene: TRBV5-1

CDR3aa: CASSQGDQGGNEQYF
CDR3nt: TGTGCCAGCAGCCAAGGGGATCAGGGGGGAAACGAGCAGTACTTC
abundance: .
j_gene: TRBJ2-7
d_gene: .
v_gene: TRBV3-1/TRBV3-2

CDR3aa: CASRTTGNTGELFF
CDR3nt: TGTGCCAGCAGGACGACAGGAAACACCGGGGAGCTGTTTTTT
abundance: once
j_gene: TRBJ2-2
d_gene: .
v_gene: TRBV11-1

CDR3aa: CAWRGGGETQYF
CDR3nt: TGTGCCTGGAGGGGAGGGGGAGAGACCCAGTACTTC
abundance: .
j_gene: TRBJ2-5
d_gene: .
v_gene: TRBV30

CDR3aa: CASSLGTSGNNEQFF
CDR3nt: TGTGCCAGCAGCCTTGGGACTAGCGGCAACAATGAGCAGTTCTTC
abundance: once
j_gene: TRBJ2-1
d_gene: TRBD2
v_gene: TRBV11-1

CDR3aa: CASSLAGSPSYNEQFF
CDR3nt: TGCGCCAGCAGCTTGGCCGGGTCCCCCTCCTACAATGAGCAGTTCTTC
abundance: .
j_gene: TRBJ2-1
d_gene: .
v_gene: TRBV5-1

CDR3aa: CASSLHGRDTEAFF
CDR3nt: TGTGCCAGCAGCTTACACGGGAGGGACACTGAAGCTTTCTTT
abundance: .
j_gene: TRBJ1-1
d_gene: .
v_gene: TRBV7-3

CDR3aa: CASSLGTTDNEQFF
CDR3nt: TGCGCCAGCAGCTTGGGGACTACAGACAATGAGCAGTTCTTC
abundance: once
j_gene: TRBJ2-1
d_gene: .
v_gene: TRBV5-1

CDR3aa: CASRAQGWYEQYF
CDR3nt: TGTGCCAGCAGAGCACAGGGCTGGTACGAGCAGTACTTC
abundance: .
j_gene: TRBJ2-7
d_gene: .
v_gene: TRBV7-2

CDR3aa: CASSLGQGGTYEQYF
CDR3nt: TGTGCCAGCAGCTTAGGGCAGGGGGGCACCTACGAGCAGTACTTC
abundance: .
j_gene: TRBJ2-7
d_gene: .
v_gene: TRBV7-9

CDR3aa: CASSESQGTQYF
CDR3nt: TGTGCCAGCAGCGAAAGCCAGGGTACGCAGTATTTT
abundance: many
j_gene: TRBJ2-3
d_gene: .
v_gene: TRBV27

CDR3aa: CASSFRAITEAFF
CDR3nt: TGTGCCAGCAGTTTCAGGGCAATCACTGAAGCTTTCTTT
abundance: .
j_gene: TRBJ1-1
d_gene: .
v_gene: TRBV28

CDR3aa: CASSHLAGTSGIGQETQYF
CDR3nt: TGTGCCAGCAGCCATTTGGCAGGGACTAGCGGGATAGGCCAAGAGACCCAGTACTTC
abundance: .
j_gene: TRBJ2-5
d_gene: TRBD2
v_gene: TRBV14

CDR3aa: CASSLGGVRYSNQPQHF
CDR3nt: TGTGCCAGCAGTTTAGGCGGGGTTCGTTATAGCAATCAGCCCCAGCATTTT
abundance: .
j_gene: TRBJ1-5
d_gene: .
v_gene: TRBV28

CDR3aa: CASSSSGGETSYEQYF
CDR3nt: TGTGCCAGCAGCTCTTCTGGGGGGGAGACTTCCTACGAGCAGTACTTC
abundance: .
j_gene: TRBJ2-7
d_gene: TRBD2
v_gene: TRBV7-9

CDR3aa: CAWTRGTSGRDTQYF
CDR3nt: TGTGCCTGGACCCGAGGGACTAGCGGGAGAGATACGCAGTATTTT
abundance: .
j_gene: TRBJ2-3
d_gene: TRBD2
v_gene: TRBV30

CDR3aa: CASSQERTSGPYEQYF
CDR3nt: TGCGCCAGCAGCCAAGAAAGGACTAGCGGGCCCTACGAGCAGTACTTC
abundance: .
j_gene: TRBJ2-7
d_gene: TRBD2
v_gene: TRBV4-3

CDR3aa: CASCVGQADYEQYF
CDR3nt: TGTGCCAGCTGCGTAGGACAGGCAGACTACGAGCAGTACTTC
abundance: .
j_gene: TRBJ2-7
d_gene: TRBD1
v_gene: TRBV6-5

CDR3aa: CASSLALQGAGGELFF
CDR3nt: TGTGCCAGCAGCTTGGCCCTCCAGGGGGCTGGCGGGGAGCTGTTTTTT
abundance: .
j_gene: TRBJ2-2
d_gene: TRBD1
v_gene: TRBV5-5

CDR3aa: CASSYGTGEGQPQHF
CDR3nt: TGTGCCAGCAGTTACGGGACAGGGGAAGGGCAGCCCCAGCATTTT
abundance: .
j_gene: TRBJ1-5
d_gene: TRBD1
v_gene: TRBV6-5

CDR3aa: CAWALPRTGLNF
CDR3nt: TGTGCCTGGGCTCTACCTCGGACAGGCTTGAACTTT
abundance: .
j_gene: TRBJ1-3
d_gene: TRBD1
v_gene: TRBV30

CDR3aa: CASSLTSGSYEQYF
CDR3nt: TGTGCCAGTAGTCTAACCTCCGGGAGCTACGAGCAGTACTTC
abundance: few
j_gene: TRBJ2-7
d_gene: .
v_gene: TRBV19

CDR3aa: CAIKNTGPYEQYF
CDR3nt: TGTGCCATCAAGAATACAGGCCCCTACGAGCAGTACTTC
abundance: .
j_gene: TRBJ2-7
d_gene: .
v_gene: TRBV10-3

CDR3aa: CASSLVGLETQYF
CDR3nt: TGTGCCAGCAGCCTCGTTGGCTTGGAGACCCAGTACTTC
abundance: .
j_gene: TRBJ2-5
d_gene: .
v_gene: TRBV5-5

CDR3aa: CASSLGSGDGSYEQYF
CDR3nt: TGCGCCAGCAGCTTGGGGTCGGGAGATGGTTCCTACGAGCAGTACTTC
abundance: .
j_gene: TRBJ2-7
d_gene: .
v_gene: TRBV5-1

CDR3aa: CAWSGTGFWGELFF
CDR3nt: TGTGCCTGGAGCGGGACAGGGTTTTGGGGGGAGCTGTTTTTT
abundance: .
j_gene: TRBJ2-2
d_gene: TRBD1
v_gene: TRBV30

CDR3aa: CASSGQGVLDGYTF
CDR3nt: TGTGCCAGCAGCGGGCAAGGGGTACTTGACGGCTACACCTTC
abundance: .
j_gene: TRBJ1-2
d_gene: .
v_gene: TRBV5-4

CDR3aa: CASTPGLALGKAKNIQYF
CDR3nt: TGTGCCAGCACCCCGGGACTAGCCCTTGGGAAGGCCAAAAACATTCAGTACTTC
abundance: .
j_gene: TRBJ2-4
d_gene: TRBD2
v_gene: TRBV27

CDR3aa: CASSLGVTSGANVLTF
CDR3nt: TGTGCCAGCAGTTTAGGAGTGACCTCTGGGGCCAACGTCCTGACTTTC
abundance: .
j_gene: TRBJ2-6
d_gene: .
v_gene: TRBV27

CDR3aa: CSVVGQGLNEQYF
CDR3nt: TGCAGCGTGGTTGGACAGGGATTAAACGAGCAGTACTTC
abundance: .
j_gene: TRBJ2-7
d_gene: TRBD1
v_gene: TRBV29-1

CDR3aa: CASSSGTSGSSYNEQFF
CDR3nt: TGTGCCAGCAGCTCGGGGACTAGCGGGAGCTCCTACAATGAGCAGTTCTTC
abundance: .
j_gene: TRBJ2-1
d_gene: TRBD2
v_gene: TRBV7-9

CDR3aa: CASSISPSGSIEQYF
CDR3nt: TGTGCCAGTAGTATCTCCCCTAGCGGGAGTATCGAGCAGTACTTC
abundance: .
j_gene: TRBJ2-7
d_gene: TRBD2
v_gene: TRBV19

CDR3aa: CASRPDYNEQFF
CDR3nt: TGCGCCAGCAGGCCAGATTACAATGAGCAGTTCTTC
abundance: .
j_gene: TRBJ2-1
d_gene: .
v_gene: TRBV5-1

CDR3aa: CASGQRGGLMSTDTQYF
CDR3nt: TGTGCCAGCGGCCAAAGGGGGGGCCTCATGAGCACAGATACGCAGTATTTT
abundance: once
j_gene: TRBJ2-3
d_gene: .
v_gene: TRBV27

CDR3aa: CASSPSAASGNYEQYF
CDR3nt: TGTGCCAGCTCACCATCCGCGGCTAGCGGGAACTACGAGCAGTACTTC
abundance: .
j_gene: TRBJ2-7
d_gene: TRBD2
v_gene: TRBV18